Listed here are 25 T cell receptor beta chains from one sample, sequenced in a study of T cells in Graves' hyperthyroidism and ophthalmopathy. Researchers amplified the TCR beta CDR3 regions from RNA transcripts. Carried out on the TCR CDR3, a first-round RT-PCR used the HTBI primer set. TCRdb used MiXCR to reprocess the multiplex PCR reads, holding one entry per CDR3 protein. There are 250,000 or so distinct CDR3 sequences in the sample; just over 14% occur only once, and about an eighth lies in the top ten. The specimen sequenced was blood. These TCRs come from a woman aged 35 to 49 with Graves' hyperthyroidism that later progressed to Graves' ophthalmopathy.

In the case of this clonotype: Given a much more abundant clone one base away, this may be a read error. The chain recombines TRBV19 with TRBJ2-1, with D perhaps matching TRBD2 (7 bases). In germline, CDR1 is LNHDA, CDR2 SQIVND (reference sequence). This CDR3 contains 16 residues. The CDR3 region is CARSRGGAGAYNEQFF. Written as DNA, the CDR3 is TGTGCCAGAAGTAGGGGGGGCGCAGGGGCTTACAATGAGCAGTTCTTC. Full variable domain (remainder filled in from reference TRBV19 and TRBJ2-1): DGGITQSPKYLFRKEGQNVTLSCEQNLNHDAMYWYRQDPGQGLRLIYYSQIVNDFQKGDIAEGYSVSREKKESFPLTVTSAQKNPTAFYLCARSRGGAGAYNEQFFGPGTRLTVL.

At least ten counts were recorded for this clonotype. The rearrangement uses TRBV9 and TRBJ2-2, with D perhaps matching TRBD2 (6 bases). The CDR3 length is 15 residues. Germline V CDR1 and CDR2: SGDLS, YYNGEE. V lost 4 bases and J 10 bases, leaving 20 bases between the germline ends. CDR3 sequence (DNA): TGTGCCAGCAGCTTACGCGGGACTGCTGGTCCGGAGCTGTTTTTT. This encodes CASSLRGTAGPELFF.

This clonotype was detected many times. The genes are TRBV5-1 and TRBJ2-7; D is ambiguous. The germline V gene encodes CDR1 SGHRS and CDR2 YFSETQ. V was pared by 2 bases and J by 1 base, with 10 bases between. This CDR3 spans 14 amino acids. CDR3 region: CASSFGTDSYEQYF. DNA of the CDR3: TGCGCCAGCAGCTTTGGTACCGATTCCTACGAGCAGTACTTC. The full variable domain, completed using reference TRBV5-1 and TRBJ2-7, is KAGVTQTPRYLIKTRGQQVTLSCSPISGHRSVSWYQQTPGQGLQFLFEYFSETQRNKGNFPGRFSGRQFSNSRSEMNVSTLELGDSALYLCASSFGTDSYEQYFGPGTRLTVT.

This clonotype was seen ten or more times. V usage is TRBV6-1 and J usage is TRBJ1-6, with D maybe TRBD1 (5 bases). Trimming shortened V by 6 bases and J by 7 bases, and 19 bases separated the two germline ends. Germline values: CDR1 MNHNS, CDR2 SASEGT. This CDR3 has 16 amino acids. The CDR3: CASSSGTSAGNSPLHF. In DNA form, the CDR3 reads TGTGCCAGCAGCAGCGGGACCTCCGCGGGGAATTCACCCCTCCACTTT.

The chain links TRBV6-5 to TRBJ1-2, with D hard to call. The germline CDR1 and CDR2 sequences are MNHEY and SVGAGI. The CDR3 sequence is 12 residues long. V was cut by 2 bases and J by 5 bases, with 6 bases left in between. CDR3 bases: TGTGCCAGCAGTTACAAGGGTTATGGCTACACCTTC. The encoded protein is CASSYKGYGYTF.

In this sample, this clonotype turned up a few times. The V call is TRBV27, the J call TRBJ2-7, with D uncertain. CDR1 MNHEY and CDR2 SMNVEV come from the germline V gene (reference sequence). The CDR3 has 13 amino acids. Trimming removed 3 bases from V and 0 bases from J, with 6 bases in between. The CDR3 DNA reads TGTGCCAGCAGTTTTCTGGTCTCCTACGAGCAGTACTTC. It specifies CASSFLVSYEQYF.

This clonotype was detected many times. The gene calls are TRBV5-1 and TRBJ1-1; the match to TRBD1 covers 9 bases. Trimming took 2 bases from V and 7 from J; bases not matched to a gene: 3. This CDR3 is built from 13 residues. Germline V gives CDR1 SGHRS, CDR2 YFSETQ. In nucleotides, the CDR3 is TGCGCCAGCAGCTTCCGACAGGGGGATGAAGCTTTCTTT. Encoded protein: CASSFRQGDEAFF.

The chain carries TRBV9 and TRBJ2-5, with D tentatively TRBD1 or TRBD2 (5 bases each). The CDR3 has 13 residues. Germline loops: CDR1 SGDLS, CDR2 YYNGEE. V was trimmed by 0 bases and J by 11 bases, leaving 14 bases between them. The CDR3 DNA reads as TGTGCCAGCAGCGTAGAATCCGGGACGGGACAGTACTTC. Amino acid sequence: CASSVESGTGQYF.

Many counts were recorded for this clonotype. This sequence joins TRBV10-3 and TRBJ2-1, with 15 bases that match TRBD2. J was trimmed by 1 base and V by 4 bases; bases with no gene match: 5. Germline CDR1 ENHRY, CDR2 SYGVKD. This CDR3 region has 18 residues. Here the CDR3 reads CAISGTSGRAGSYNEQFF. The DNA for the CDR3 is TGTGCCATCAGTGGGACTAGCGGGAGGGCCGGGTCCTACAATGAGCAGTTCTTC.

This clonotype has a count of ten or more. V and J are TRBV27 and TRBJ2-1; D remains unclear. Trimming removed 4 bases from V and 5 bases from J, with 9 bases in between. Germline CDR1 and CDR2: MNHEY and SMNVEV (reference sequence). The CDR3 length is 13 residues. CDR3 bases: TGTGCCAGCAGTTGGGCCCCACACAATGAGCAGTTCTTC. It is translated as CASSWAPHNEQFF.

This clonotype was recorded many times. CDR3 region: CASSPSRGSTGNTEAFF. In DNA, the CDR3 is TGCGCCAGCAGCCCCTCGAGGGGCTCGACAGGGAACACTGAAGCTTTCTTT. The J gene is TRBJ1-1, the V gene TRBV4-1, with D possibly matching TRBD1 (6 bases). The CDR3 consists of 17 residues. Between the trimmed V and J ends, which lost 4 bases and 1 base, there was a span of 19 bases. In germline, CDR1 is MGHRA, CDR2 YSYEKL.

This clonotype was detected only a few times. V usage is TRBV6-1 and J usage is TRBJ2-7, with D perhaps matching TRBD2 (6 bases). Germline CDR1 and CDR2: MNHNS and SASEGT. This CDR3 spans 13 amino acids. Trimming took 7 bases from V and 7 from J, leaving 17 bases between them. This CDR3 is CASTRTTIGEQYF. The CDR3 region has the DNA TGTGCCAGCACCCGGACTACTATCGGAGAGCAGTACTTC.

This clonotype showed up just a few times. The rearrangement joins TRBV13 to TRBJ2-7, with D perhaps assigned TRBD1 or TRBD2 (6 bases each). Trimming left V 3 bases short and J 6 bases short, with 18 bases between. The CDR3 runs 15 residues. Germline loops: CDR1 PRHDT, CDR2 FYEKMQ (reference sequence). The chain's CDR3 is CASSLGRGRVFEQYF. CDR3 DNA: TGTGCCAGCAGCTTGGGCCGGGGGCGGGTTTTCGAGCAGTACTTC.

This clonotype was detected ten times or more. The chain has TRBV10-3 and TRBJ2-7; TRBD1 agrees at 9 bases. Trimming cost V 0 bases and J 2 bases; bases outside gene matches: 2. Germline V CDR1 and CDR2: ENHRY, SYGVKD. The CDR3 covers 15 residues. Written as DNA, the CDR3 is TGTGCCATCAGTGAGTCGGGACAGGGCGCCTACGAGCAGTACTTC. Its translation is CAISESGQGAYEQYF.

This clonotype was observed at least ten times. CDR3 nucleotides: TGTGCCAGCAGCGGGACAAATGAGCAGTTCTTC. Encoded protein: CASSGTNEQFF. V and J are TRBV9 and TRBJ2-1, with D possibly being TRBD1 (5 bases). The V gene's germline CDR1 is SGDLS and CDR2 YYNGEE. The V gene lost 3 bases and the J gene lost 7 bases, with 5 bases spanning the gap. There are 11 residues in the CDR3.

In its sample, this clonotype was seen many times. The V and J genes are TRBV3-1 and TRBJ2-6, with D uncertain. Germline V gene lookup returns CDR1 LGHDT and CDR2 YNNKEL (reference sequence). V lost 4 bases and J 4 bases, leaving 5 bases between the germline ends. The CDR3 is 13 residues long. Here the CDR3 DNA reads TGTGCCAGCAGCCCAACGGGGGCCAACGTCCTGACTTTC. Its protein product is CASSPTGANVLTF. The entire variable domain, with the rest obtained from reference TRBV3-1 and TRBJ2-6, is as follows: DTAVSQTPKYLVTQMGNDKSIKCEQNLGHDTMYWYKQDSKKFLKIMFSYNNKELIINETVPNRFSPKSPDKAHLNLHINSLELGDSAVYFCASSPTGANVLTFGAGSRLTVL.

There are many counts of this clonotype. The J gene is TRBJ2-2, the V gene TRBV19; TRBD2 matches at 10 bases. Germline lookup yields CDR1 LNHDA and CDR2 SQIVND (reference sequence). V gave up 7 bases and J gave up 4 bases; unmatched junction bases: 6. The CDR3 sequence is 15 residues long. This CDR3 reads CASKEGLAFTGELFF. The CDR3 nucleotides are TGTGCCAGTAAAGAGGGACTAGCGTTCACCGGGGAGCTGTTTTTT.

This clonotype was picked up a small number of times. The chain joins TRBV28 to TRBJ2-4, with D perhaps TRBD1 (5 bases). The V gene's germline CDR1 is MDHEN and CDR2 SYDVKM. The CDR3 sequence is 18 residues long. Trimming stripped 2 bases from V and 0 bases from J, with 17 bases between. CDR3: CASSLTTDRPIAKNIQYF. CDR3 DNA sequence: TGTGCCAGCAGTTTAACCACTGACAGACCTATAGCCAAAAACATTCAGTACTTC.

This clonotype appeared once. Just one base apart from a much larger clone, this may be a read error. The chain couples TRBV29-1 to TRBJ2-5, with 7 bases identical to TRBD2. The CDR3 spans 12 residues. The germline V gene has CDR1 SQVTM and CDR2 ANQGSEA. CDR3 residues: CSVLAAQEIQYF. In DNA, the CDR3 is TGCAGCGTCCTAGCGGCGCAAGAGATCCAGTACTTC.

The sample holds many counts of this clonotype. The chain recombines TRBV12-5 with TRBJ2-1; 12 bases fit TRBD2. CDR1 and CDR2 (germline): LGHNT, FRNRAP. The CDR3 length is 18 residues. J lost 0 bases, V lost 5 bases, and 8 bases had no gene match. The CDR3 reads CASGPGTSGLSSYNEQFF. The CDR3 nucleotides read TGTGCTAGTGGTCCCGGGACTAGCGGGTTGAGCTCCTACAATGAGCAGTTCTTC.

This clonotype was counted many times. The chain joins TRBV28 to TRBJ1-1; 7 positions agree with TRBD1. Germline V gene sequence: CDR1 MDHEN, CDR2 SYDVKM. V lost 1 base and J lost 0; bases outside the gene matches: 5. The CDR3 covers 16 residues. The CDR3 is CASSLLAGGMNTEAFF. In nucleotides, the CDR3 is TGTGCCAGCAGTTTATTGGCAGGGGGAATGAACACTGAAGCTTTCTTT.

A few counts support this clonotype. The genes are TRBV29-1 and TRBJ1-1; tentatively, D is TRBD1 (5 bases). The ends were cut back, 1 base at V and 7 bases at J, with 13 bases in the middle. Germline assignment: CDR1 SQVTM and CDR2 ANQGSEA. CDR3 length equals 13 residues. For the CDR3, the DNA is TGCAGCGTTGAAGGGGGCTCGATAGTTGAAGCTTTCTTT. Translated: CSVEGGSIVEAFF.

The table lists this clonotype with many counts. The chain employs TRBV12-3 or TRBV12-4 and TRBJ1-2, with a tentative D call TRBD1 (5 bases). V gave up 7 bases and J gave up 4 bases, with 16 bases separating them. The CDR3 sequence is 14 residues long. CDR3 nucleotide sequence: TGTGCCAGCACCACAGGAAGAGGGGCCTATGGCTACACCTTC. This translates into CASTTGRGAYGYTF.

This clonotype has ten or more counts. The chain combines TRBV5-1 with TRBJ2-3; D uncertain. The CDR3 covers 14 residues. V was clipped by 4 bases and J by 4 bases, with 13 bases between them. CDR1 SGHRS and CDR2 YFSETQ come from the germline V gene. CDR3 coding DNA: TGCGCCAGCAGCGTGGACCGTTCCCCAGATACGCAGTATTTT. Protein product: CASSVDRSPDTQYF.

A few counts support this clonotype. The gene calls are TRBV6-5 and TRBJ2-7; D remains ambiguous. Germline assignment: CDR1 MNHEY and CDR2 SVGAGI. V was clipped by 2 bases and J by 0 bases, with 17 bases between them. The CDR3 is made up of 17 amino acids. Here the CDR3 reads CASSYSRPGRSSYEQYF. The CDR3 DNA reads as TGTGCCAGCAGTTACAGCCGACCAGGTAGGAGCTCCTACGAGCAGTACTTC.